A single T cell receptor (beta chain) is shown here with its context. This clone was seen once. Its antigen is not yet known. Base qualities are not at hand, and no much larger clone is one base apart. This entry is derived from a study of blood T cell repertoires in COVID-19 (TCRdb year 2020). About the full investigation: Samples covering the acute and convalescent phases of COVID-19 were provided by collaborators in the United States, Italy and Spain. The material from the prospective study consisted of cDNA or gDNA derived from T cells, B-cell-depleted T cells, or PBMCs. The dataset comprised deeply sampled blood TCRbeta repertoires from subjects exposed to, actively infected with, or recovered from COVID-19. A freely available public database, intended as a resource for researchers studying the immune response to SARS-CoV-2, is where the repertoires were released. The samples were drawn from two sources: the first 160 participants of the ongoing ImmuneRACE study, and over 950 subjects contributed by 6 global collaborators. A de-identified subject ID, COVID-19 status, age in years and sex were almost always included in the sample metadata. HLA class I and class II types, where available, came from metadata supplied by the sample provider rather than from assay-based typing. The study at large found these results: How much clinical and demographic metadata was included differed by source and by participant, and the metadata was provided uncurated.

Collaborating institutions collected whole blood in K2EDTA tubes following their own protocols. Collaborator samples were shipped for TCRbeta analysis as frozen whole blood, isolated PBMCs, or DNA extracted from either sample type. The CDR3 starts with the cysteine, ends with the phenylalanine, and has 12 residues. Here the CDR3 DNA is all that survives: 36 bases in frame from base 1. The germline V gene gives CDR1 as KGHSH and CDR2 as LQKENI. Trimming takes 3 bases from V and 5 bases from J, and the germline ends sit 4 bases apart. TCRbeta CDR3 regions were amplified from genomic DNA by means of the immunoSEQ Assay, a bias-controlled multiplex PCR. The study's processing was this. The number of nucleated cells in each sample was estimated from the amplification of reference gene primers within the assay. Sequence reads were collapsed and filtered to measure the absolute abundance of every unique TCRbeta CDR3 rearrangement. For each sample, productive Simpson clonality was calculated as the square root of Simpson's diversity index over productive rearrangements. This is the immuneACCESS table as TCRdb keeps it, with only in-frame sequences that have V and J called. A part of the clones is gone; compared with another copy, unresolved V genes explain less than half, and the rest is unexplained. V and J calls and clone size are those listed in that table; D and trimming were worked out from the DNA. The table for this sample lists approximately 200,000 clones; less than 90% of them were counted only once. The ten largest make up roughly 2% of the sample.

The specimen sequenced was peripheral blood. The rearrangement joined TRBV18 to TRBJ2-2, with the D gene not confidently named. The source of this sequence is a woman aged 45-65 years with acute or convalescent COVID-19. The DNA reads as follows: TGTGCCAGCTCACCCGAGACCGGGGAGCTGTTTTTT. This yields the protein CASSPETGELFF.